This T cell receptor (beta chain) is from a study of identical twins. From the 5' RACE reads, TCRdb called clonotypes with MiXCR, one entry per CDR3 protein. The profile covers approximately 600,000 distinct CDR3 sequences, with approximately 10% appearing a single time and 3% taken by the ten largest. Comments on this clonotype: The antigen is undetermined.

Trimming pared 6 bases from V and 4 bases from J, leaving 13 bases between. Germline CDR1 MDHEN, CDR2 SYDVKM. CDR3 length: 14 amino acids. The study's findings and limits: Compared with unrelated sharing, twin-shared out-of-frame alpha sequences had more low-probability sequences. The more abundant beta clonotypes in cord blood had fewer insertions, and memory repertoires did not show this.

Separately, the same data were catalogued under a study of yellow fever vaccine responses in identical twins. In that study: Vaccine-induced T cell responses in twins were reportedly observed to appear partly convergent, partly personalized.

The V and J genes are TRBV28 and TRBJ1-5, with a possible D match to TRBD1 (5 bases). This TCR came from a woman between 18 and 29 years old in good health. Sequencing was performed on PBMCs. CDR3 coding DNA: TGTGCCAGCAGGGGGGTAAAGGTTAATCAGCCCCAGCATTTT. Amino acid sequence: CASRGVKVNQPQHF.